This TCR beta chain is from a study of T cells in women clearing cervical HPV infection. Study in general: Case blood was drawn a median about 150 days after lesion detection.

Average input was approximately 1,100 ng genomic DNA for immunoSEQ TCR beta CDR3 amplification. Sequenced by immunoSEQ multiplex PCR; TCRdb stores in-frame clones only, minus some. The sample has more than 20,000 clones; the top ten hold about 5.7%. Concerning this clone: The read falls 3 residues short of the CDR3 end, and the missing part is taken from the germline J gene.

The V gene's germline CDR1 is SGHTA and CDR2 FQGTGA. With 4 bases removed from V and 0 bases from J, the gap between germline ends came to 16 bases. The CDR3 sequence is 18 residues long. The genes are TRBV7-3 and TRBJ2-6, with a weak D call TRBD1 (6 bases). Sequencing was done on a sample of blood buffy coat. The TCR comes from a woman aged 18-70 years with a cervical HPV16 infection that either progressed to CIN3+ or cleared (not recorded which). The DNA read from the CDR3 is TGTGCCAGCAGCTCCCTGACAGGTCCCAACTCTGGGGCCAACGTC. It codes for CASSSLTGPNSGANV. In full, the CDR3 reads CASSSLTGPNSGANVLTF. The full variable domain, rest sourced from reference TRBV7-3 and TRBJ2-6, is GAGVSQTPSNKVTEKGKYVELRCDPISGHTALYWYRQSLGQGPEFLIYFQGTGAADDSGLPNDRFFAVRPEGSVSTLKIQRTERGDSAVYLCASSSLTGPNSGANVLTFGAGSRLTVL.